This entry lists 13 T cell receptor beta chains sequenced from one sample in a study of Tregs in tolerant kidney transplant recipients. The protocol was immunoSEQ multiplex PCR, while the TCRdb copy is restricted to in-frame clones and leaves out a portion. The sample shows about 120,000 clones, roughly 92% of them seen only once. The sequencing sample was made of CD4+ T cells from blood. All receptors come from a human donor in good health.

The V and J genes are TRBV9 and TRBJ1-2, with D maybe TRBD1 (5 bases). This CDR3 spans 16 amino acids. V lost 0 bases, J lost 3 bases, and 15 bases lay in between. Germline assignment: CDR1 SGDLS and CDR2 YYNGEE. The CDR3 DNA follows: TGTGCCAGCAGCGTAGATCCGGGGGGAGAATACTATGGCTACACCTTC. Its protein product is CASSVDPGGEYYGYTF.

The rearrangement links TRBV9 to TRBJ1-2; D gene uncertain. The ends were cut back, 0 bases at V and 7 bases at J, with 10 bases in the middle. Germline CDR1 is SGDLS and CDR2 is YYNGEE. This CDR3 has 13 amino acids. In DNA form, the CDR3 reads TGTGCCAGCAGCGTAGTCGGATCTGGTGGCTACACCTTC. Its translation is CASSVVGSGGYTF.

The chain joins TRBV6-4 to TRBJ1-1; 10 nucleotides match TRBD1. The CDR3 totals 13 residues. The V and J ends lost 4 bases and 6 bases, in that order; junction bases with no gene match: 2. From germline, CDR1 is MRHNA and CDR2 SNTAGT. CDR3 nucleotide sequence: TGTGCCAGCAGTGGGGACAGGGGTTCTGAAGCTTTCTTT. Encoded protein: CASSGDRGSEAFF.

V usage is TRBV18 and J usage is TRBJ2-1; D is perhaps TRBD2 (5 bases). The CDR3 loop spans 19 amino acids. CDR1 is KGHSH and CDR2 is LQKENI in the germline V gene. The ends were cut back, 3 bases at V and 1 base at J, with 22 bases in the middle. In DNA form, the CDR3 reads TGTGCCAGCTCACCTCCCCTGCCCCACACGGGATTTTCCTACAATGAGCAGTTCTTC. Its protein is CASSPPLPHTGFSYNEQFF.

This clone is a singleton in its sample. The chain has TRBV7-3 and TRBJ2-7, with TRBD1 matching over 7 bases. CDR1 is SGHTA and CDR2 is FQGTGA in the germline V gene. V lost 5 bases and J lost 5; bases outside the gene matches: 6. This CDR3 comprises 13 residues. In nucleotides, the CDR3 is TGTGCCAGCAGCCCCAAGACAGGGCACGAGCAGTACTTC. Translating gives CASSPKTGHEQYF. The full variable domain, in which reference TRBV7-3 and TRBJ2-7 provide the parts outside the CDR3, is GAGVSQTPSNKVTEKGKYVELRCDPISGHTALYWYRQSLGQGPEFLIYFQGTGAADDSGLPNDRFFAVRPEGSVSTLKIQRTERGDSAVYLCASSPKTGHEQYFGPGTRLTVT.

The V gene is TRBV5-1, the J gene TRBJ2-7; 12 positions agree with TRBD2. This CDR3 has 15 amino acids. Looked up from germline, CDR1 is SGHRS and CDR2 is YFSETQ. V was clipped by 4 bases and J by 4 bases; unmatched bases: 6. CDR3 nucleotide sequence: TGCGCCAGCAGCACCGGACTAGCGGGAAAGTACGAGCAGTACTTC. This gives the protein CASSTGLAGKYEQYF.

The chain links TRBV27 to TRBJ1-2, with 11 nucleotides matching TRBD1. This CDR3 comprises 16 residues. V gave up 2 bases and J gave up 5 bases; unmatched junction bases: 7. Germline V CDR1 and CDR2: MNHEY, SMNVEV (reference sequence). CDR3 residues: CASSLNGQGARYGYTF. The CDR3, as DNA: TGTGCCAGCAGTTTAAACGGACAGGGGGCAAGGTATGGCTACACCTTC.

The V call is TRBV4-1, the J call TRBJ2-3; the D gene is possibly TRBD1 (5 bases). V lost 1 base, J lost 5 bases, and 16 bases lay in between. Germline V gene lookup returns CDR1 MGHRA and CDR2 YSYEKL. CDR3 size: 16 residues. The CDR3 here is CASSQVIVGVKDTQYF. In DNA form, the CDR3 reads TGCGCCAGCAGCCAAGTCATAGTAGGGGTAAAAGATACGCAGTATTTT.

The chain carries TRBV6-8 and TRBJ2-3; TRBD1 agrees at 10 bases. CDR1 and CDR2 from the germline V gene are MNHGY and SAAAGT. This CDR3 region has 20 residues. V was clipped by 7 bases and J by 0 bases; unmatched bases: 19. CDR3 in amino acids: CASTTSATGGYQISTDTQYF. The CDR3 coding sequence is TGTGCCAGCACCACCTCGGCGACAGGGGGCTACCAAATTAGCACAGATACGCAGTATTTT.

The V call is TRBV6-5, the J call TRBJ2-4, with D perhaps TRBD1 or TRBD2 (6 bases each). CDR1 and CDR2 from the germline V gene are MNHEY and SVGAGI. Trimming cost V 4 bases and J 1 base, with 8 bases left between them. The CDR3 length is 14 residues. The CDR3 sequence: CASSSGAAKNIQYF. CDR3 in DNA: TGTGCCAGCAGTTCGGGGGCGGCCAAAAACATTCAGTACTTC.

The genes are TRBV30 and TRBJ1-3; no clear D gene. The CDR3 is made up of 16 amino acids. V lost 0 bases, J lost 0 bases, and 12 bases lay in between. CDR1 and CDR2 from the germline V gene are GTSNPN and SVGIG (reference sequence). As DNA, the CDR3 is TGTGCCTGGAGTGTTTCCAGGACCTACTCTGGAAACACCATATATTTT. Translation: CAWSVSRTYSGNTIYF.

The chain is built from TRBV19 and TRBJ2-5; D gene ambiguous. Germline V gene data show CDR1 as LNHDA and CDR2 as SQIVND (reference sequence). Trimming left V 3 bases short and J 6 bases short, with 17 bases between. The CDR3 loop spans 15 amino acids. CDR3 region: CASSIAGTGAKTQYF. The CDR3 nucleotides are TGTGCCAGTAGTATCGCAGGCACGGGTGCCAAGACCCAGTACTTC.

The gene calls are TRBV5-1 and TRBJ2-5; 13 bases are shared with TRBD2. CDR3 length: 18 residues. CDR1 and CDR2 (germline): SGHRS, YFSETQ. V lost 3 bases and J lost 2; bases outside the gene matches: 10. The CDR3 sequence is CASSSGLAGDRRQETQYF. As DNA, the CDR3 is TGCGCCAGCAGCTCAGGACTAGCGGGGGACCGAAGACAAGAGACCCAGTACTTC.